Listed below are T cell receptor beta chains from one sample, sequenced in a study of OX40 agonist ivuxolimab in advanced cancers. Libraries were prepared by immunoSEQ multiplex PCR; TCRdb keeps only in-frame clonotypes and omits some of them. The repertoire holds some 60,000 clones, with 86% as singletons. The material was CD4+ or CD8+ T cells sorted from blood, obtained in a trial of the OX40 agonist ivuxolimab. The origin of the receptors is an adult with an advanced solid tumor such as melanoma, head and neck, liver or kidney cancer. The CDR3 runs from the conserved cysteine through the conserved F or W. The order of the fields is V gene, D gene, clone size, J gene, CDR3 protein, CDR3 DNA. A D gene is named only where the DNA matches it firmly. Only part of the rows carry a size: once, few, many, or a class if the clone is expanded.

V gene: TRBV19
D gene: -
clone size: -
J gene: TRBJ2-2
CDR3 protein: CASSIYFMSPDSTGELFF
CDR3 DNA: TGTGCCAGTAGTATATACTTCATGAGTCCGGACTCAACCGGGGAGCTGTTTTTT

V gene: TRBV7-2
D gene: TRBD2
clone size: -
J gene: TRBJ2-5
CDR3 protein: CASSLGLAGGVQETQYF
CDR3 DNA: TGTGCCAGCAGCTTGGGACTAGCGGGGGGCGTCCAAGAGACCCAGTACTTC

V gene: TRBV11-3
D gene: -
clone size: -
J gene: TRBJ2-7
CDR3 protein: CASSLGGVAYEQYF
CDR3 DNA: TGTGCCAGCAGCTTAGGAGGGGTCGCCTACGAGCAGTACTTC

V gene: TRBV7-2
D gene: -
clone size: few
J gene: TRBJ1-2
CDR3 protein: CASSLGGSQGYTF
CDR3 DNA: TGTGCCAGCAGCCTGGGGGGGTCGCAGGGCTACACCTTC

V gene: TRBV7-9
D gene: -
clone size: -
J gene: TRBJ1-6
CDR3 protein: CASSLEVKPLHF
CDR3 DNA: TGTGCCAGCAGCTTAGAAGTGAAGCCCCTCCACTTT

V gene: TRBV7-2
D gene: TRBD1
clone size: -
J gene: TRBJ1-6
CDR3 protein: CAIMDRANSPLHF
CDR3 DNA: TGTGCCATTATGGACAGGGCTAATTCACCCCTCCACTTT

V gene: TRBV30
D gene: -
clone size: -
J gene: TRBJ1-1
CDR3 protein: CAWRGIGIMNTEAFF
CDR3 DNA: TGTGCCTGGAGAGGGATAGGGATAATGAACACTGAAGCTTTCTTT

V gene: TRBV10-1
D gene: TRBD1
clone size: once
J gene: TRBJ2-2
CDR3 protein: CASSDDRDPNTGELFF
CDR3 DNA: TGCGCCAGCAGTGATGACAGGGACCCGAACACCGGGGAGCTGTTTTTT

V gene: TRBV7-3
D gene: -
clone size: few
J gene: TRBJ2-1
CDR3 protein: CASSLNSGNEQFF
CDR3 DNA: TGTGCCAGCAGCTTAAACTCCGGGAATGAGCAGTTCTTC

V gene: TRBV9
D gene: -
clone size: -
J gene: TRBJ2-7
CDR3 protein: CASSVGLGSEEQYF
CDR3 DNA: TGTGCCAGCAGCGTAGGACTAGGGTCTGAAGAGCAGTACTTC

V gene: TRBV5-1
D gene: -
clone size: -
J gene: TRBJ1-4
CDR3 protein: CASSLRGVHRPEKLFF
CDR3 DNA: TGCGCCAGCAGCTTGAGAGGGGTCCATCGACCTGAAAAACTGTTTTTT

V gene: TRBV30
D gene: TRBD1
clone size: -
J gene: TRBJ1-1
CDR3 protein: CAWANRGDTEAFF
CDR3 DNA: TGTGCCTGGGCCAACAGGGGGGACACTGAAGCTTTCTTT

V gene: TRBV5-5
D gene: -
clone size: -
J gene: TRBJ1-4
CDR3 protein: CASSLGTATNEKLFF
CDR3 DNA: TGTGCCAGCAGCTTGGGGACGGCAACTAATGAAAAACTGTTTTTT

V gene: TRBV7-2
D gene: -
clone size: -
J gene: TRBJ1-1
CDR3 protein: CASSLWLNTEAFF
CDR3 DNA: TGTGCCAGCAGCTTATGGTTAAACACTGAAGCTTTCTTT

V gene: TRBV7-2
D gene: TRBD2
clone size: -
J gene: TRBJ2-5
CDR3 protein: CASSLSSSGGQETQYF
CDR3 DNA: TGTGCCAGCAGCTTATCGTCTAGCGGGGGCCAAGAGACCCAGTACTTC

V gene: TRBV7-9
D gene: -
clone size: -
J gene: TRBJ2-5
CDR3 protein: CASSPGVVEETQYF
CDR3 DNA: TGTGCCAGCAGTCCGGGGGTCGTAGAAGAGACCCAGTACTTC

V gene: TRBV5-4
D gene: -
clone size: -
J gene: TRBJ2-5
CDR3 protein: CASSRDMGSQETQYF
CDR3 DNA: TGTGCCAGCAGCAGGGACATGGGCTCCCAAGAGACCCAGTACTTC

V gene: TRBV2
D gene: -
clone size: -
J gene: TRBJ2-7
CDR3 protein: CASSDAPYEQYF
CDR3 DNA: TGTGCCAGCAGTGATGCCCCCTACGAGCAGTACTTC

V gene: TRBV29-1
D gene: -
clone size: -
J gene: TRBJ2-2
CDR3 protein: CSVDNSGSTGELFF
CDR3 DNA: TGCAGCGTTGACAACAGTGGAAGCACCGGGGAGCTGTTTTTT

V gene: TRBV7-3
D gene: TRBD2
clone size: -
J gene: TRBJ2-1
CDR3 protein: CASSLGGTSRYNEQFF
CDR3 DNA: TGTGCCAGCAGCTTGGGTGGGACTAGCCGGTACAATGAGCAGTTCTTC

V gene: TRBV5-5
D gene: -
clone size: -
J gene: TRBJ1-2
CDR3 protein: CASSTDKGYGYTF
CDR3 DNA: TGTGCCAGCAGCACAGACAAGGGCTATGGCTACACCTTC

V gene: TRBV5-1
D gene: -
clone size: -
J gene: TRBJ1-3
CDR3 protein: CASTDSRSSGNTIYF
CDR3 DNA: TGCGCCAGCACAGACAGCCGTAGCTCTGGAAACACCATATATTTT

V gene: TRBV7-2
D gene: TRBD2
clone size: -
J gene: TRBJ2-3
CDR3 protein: CASSRLLRGGDTQYF
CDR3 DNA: TGTGCCAGCAGCCGACTATTACGGGGGGGAGATACGCAGTATTTT

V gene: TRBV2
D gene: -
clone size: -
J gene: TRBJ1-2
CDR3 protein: CASRVDGPPNYGYTF
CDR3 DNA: TGTGCCAGCAGGGTAGACGGACCTCCCAACTATGGCTACACCTTC

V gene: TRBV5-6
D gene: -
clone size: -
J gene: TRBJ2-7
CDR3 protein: CASSKGDRPTYEQYF
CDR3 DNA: TGTGCCAGCAGCAAGGGTGACAGGCCAACCTACGAGCAGTACTTC

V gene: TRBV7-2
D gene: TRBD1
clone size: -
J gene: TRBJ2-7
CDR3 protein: CASSPQTGYEQYF
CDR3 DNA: TGTGCCAGCAGCCCTCAGACAGGGTACGAGCAGTACTTC

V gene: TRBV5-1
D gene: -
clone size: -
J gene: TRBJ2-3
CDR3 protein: CASSLSLAGPDTQYF
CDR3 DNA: TGCGCCAGCAGCTTGAGTCTAGCAGGTCCAGATACGCAGTATTTT

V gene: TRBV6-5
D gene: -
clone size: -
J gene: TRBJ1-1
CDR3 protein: CASSPLDRPGEAFF
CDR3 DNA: TGTGCCAGCAGCCCCCTCGACAGGCCTGGTGAGGCTTTCTTT

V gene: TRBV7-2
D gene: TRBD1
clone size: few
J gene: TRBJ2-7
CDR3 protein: CASSYDRTGVGEQYF
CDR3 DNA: TGTGCCAGCAGCTATGATCGGACAGGGGTAGGCGAGCAGTACTTC

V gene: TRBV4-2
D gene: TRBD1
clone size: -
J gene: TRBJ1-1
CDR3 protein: CASSPNLGQQNTEAFF
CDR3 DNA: TGTGCCAGCAGCCCTAACTTGGGACAGCAGAACACTGAAGCTTTCTTT

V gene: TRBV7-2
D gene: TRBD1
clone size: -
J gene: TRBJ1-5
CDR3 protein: CASSLNRGGGQPQHF
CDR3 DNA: TGTGCCAGCAGCTTAAACAGGGGAGGAGGGCAGCCCCAGCATTTT

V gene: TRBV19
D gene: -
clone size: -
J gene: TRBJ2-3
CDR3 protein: CASRGPKDAGASTDTQYF
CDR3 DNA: TGTGCCAGTAGAGGGCCCAAGGATGCGGGGGCTAGCACAGATACGCAGTATTTT

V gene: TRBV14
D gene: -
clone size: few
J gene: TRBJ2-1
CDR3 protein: CASSQVTLGVEQFF
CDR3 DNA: TGTGCCAGCAGCCAAGTGACCCTGGGAGTTGAGCAGTTCTTC

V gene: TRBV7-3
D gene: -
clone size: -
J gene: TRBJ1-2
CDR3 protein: CASSPQVRGYTF
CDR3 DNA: TGTGCCAGCAGCCCACAAGTACGGGGCTACACCTTC

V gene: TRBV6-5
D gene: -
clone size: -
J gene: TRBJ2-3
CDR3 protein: CASSYSPGIDTQYF
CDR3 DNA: TGTGCCAGCAGTTACTCCCCTGGGATAGATACGCAGTATTTT

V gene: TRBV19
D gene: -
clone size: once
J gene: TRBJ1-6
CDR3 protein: CASTTGTGDNSPLHF
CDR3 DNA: TGTGCCAGTACAACCGGGACGGGGGATAATTCACCCCTCCACTTT

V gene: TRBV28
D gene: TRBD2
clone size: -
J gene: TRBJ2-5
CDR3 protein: CASSLGGGEETQYF
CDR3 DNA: TGTGCCAGCAGTTTAGGCGGGGGGGAAGAGACCCAGTACTTC

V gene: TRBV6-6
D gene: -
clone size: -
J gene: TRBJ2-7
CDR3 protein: CASSYRDGAYEQYF
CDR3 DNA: TGTGCCAGCAGTTACAGGGACGGAGCCTACGAGCAGTACTTC

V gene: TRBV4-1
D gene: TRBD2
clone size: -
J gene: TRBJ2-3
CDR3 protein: CASSAQTKAGGTDTQYF
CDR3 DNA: TGCGCCAGCAGCGCCCAAACCAAGGCGGGGGGCACAGATACGCAGTATTTT

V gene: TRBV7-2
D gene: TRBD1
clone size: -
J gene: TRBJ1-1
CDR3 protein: CASSFQGEAEAFF
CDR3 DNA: TGTGCCAGCAGTTTTCAGGGGGAGGCTGAAGCTTTCTTT

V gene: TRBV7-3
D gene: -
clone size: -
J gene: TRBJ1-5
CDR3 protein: CARQGDSNQPQHF
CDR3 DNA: TGTGCCAGACAAGGAGATAGCAATCAGCCCCAGCATTTT